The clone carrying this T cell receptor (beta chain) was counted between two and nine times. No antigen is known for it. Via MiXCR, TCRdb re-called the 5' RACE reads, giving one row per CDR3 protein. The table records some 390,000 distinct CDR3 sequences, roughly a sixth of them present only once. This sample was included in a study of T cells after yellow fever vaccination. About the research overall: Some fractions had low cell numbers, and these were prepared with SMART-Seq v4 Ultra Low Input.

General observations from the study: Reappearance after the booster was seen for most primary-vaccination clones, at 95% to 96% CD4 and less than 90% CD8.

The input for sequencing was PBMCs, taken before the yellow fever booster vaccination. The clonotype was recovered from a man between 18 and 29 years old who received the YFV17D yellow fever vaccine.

CDR3 nucleotide sequence: TGCAGCGTTCGAATTGACAGGGATGGCTACACCTTC. Amino acid sequence: CSVRIDRDGYTF. This chain uses TRBV29-1 with TRBJ1-2; TRBD1 aligns across 7 bases. The germline gives CDR1 SQVTM, CDR2 ANQGSEA. The J segment lost 6 bases and the V segment lost 5 bases, leaving 6 bases of the junction unmatched. The CDR3 extends over 12 amino acids.